This T cell receptor (beta chain) emerged from a study of T cell responses to AZD1222 COVID-19 vaccine. At the level of the study: Pooling was applied to second doses at about 4 or about 12 weeks.

Measured with immunoSEQ multiplex PCR; TCRdb has only the in-frame clones, and not every one. The sample yields about 120,000 clones, around 91% seen once. In regard to this clone: As yet, its antigen is unknown.

Findings and limits, study-wide: White British ancestry dominated among donors, who included more females, and clonal diversity was possibly underestimated.

The germline CDR1 and CDR2 sequences are SGHNT and YENEEA. This CDR3 comprises 13 residues. V lost 2 bases and J lost 2, with 3 bases in between. This sample comprised peripheral blood, obtained on day 0 of AZD1222 vaccination. The V gene is TRBV11-3, the J gene TRBJ2-2; the D is unclear. The source is an adult in good health. The CDR3 sequence is CASSLSNTGELFF. CDR3 sequence (DNA): TGTGCCAGCAGCTTAAGTAACACCGGGGAGCTGTTTTTT.